These 21 T cell receptor beta chains were sequenced from one sample in a study of blood T cell repertoires in COVID-19. Profiling relied on immunoSEQ multiplex PCR, and the TCRdb table lists in-frame clones only, not all of them. The repertoire has over 450,000 clones, roughly 87% of them found once; the top ten carry approximately 0.9%. The specimen was peripheral blood. The receptors stem from a young man with COVID-19, enrolled during active disease.

The gene calls are TRBV6-6 and TRBJ1-2; D gene unclear. Germline values: CDR1 MNHNY, CDR2 SVGAGI (reference sequence). The CDR3 is 12 residues long. Trimming stripped 5 bases from V and 6 bases from J, with 10 bases between. The CDR3: CASSRGADGYTF. The CDR3 DNA reads TGTGCCAGCAGTCGGGGAGCAGATGGCTACACCTTC.

This clone was observed once. The J gene is TRBJ2-7, the V gene TRBV7-9; 7 nucleotides line up with TRBD1. CDR3 length: 14 amino acids. J gave up 3 bases and V 4 bases, and 6 bases lay outside the gene matches. Germline CDR1 is SEHNR and CDR2 is FQNEAQ (reference sequence). CDR3 nucleotide sequence: TGTGCCAGCAGCTCGAGACAGGGAATCTACGAGCAGTACTTC. Its protein product is CASSSRQGIYEQYF.

This sequence joins TRBV2 and TRBJ2-5; D is perhaps TRBD2 (7 bases). V was shortened by 5 bases and J by 5 bases, with 18 bases between the two germline ends. The CDR3 runs 15 residues. The germline V gene encodes CDR1 SNHLY and CDR2 FYNNEI. CDR3 DNA sequence: TGTGCCAGCAGTCCAATGCGGGGGCCGCTGGAGACCCAGTACTTC. Protein sequence: CASSPMRGPLETQYF.

There are many counts of this clone. V usage is TRBV29-1 and J usage is TRBJ2-7; 11 bases are shared with TRBD2. V was pared by 4 bases and J by 10 bases, with 12 bases of the junction left unmatched. The CDR3 loop spans 14 amino acids. CDR1 is SQVTM and CDR2 is ANQGSEA in the germline V gene. The CDR3 DNA sequence: TGCAGCGTTGTCGTAGGGACTAGCGGTTTTGAACAGTACTTC. As protein: CSVVVGTSGFEQYF.

The rearrangement joins TRBV5-6 to TRBJ2-7; 15 bases fit TRBD2. Germline CDR1 is SGHDT and CDR2 is YYEEEE. This CDR3 has 14 amino acids. V lost 7 bases, J lost 4 bases, and 3 bases stayed unmatched. The DNA for the CDR3 is TGTGCCAGCGAGGGACTAGCGGGAGGTTACGAGCAGTACTTC. This sequence encodes CASEGLAGGYEQYF.

This chain links TRBV30 with TRBJ2-2; the D gene is possibly TRBD1 (6 bases). Germline assignment: CDR1 GTSNPN and CDR2 SVGIG (reference sequence). Trimming stripped 0 bases from V and 8 bases from J, with 22 bases between. The CDR3 covers 17 residues. Here the CDR3 reads CAWSVRAAGGYPGELFF. CDR3 bases: TGTGCCTGGAGTGTACGGGCCGCTGGGGGCTATCCGGGGGAGCTGTTTTTT.

V usage is TRBV11-3 and J usage is TRBJ2-1; TRBD1 is a possible D gene (7 bases). Per the germline V gene, CDR1 is SGHNT and CDR2 is YENEEA. This CDR3 contains 15 residues. The V end was cut by 5 bases, the J end by 8 bases, with 19 bases between. The CDR3 loop reads CASSPGGLASDEQFF. DNA for the CDR3: TGTGCCAGCAGCCCAGGGGGACTTGCCAGCGATGAGCAGTTCTTC.

This rearrangement joins TRBV11-2 to TRBJ2-7, with TRBD1 as a possible D gene (6 bases). The germline V gene encodes CDR1 SGHAT and CDR2 FQNNGV. CDR3 length equals 14 residues. The V and J ends lost 4 bases and 5 bases respectively, with 15 bases between them. As DNA, the CDR3 is TGTGCCAGCAGCTCCGTACCACAGGGAAACGAGCAGTACTTC. Protein: CASSSVPQGNEQYF.

The J gene is TRBJ2-5, the V gene TRBV7-9, with TRBD2 identical over 8 bases. Germline CDR1 SEHNR, CDR2 FQNEAQ (reference sequence). The CDR3 contains 15 residues. V shed 1 base and J 2 bases; nucleotides not matched to a gene: 3. Written as DNA, the CDR3 is TGTGCCAGCAGCTTAGGGACTAGCAGTCAAGAGACCCAGTACTTC. Protein: CASSLGTSSQETQYF. Filled out from reference TRBV7-9 and TRBJ2-5, the complete variable domain reads DTGVSQNPRHKITKRGQNVTFRCDPISEHNRLYWYRQTLGQGPEFLTYFQNEAQLEKSRLLSDRFSAERPKGSFSTLEIQRTEQGDSAMYLCASSLGTSSQETQYFGPGTRLLVL.

This sequence joins TRBV5-1 and TRBJ2-1; TRBD2 matches 7 bases. V dropped 1 base and J dropped 5; count of bases not matched to a gene: 3. The CDR3 consists of 14 residues. The germline V gene has CDR1 SGHRS and CDR2 YFSETQ. Here the CDR3 reads CASSLSGTHNEQFF. In DNA form, the CDR3 reads TGCGCCAGCAGCTTGAGCGGGACCCACAATGAGCAGTTCTTC.

J is TRBJ2-7 and V is TRBV5-4; 11 positions agree with TRBD2. The CDR3 spans 13 residues. CDR1 SGHNT and CDR2 YYREEE come from the germline V gene (reference sequence). J gave up 2 bases and V 10 bases, and 5 bases lay outside the gene matches. The CDR3, as DNA: TGTGCCTATGGGACTAGCGGAGCCTACGAGCAGTACTTC. Translated, it gives CAYGTSGAYEQYF.

This chain links TRBV6-5 with TRBJ1-3, with 10 bases fitting TRBD1. The germline gives CDR1 MNHEY, CDR2 SVGAGI. The CDR3 is 16 residues long. With V trimmed by 4 bases and J by 2 bases, 5 bases remained unmatched. The CDR3 loop is CASSSSGTGAGNTIYF. CDR3 DNA: TGTGCCAGCAGTTCATCCGGGACAGGGGCTGGAAACACCATATATTTT.

CDR3 amino acids: CASSSTAPSALREQYF. The CDR3, as DNA: TGCGCCAGCAGCTCGACAGCCCCGTCGGCCCTTCGCGAGCAGTACTTC. V and J are TRBV5-1 and TRBJ2-7, with D maybe TRBD1 (5 bases). CDR1 is SGHRS and CDR2 is YFSETQ in the germline V gene. V was cut by 3 bases and J by 6 bases, with 22 bases left in between. The CDR3 totals 16 residues. The full variable domain, its missing parts supplied by reference TRBV5-1 and TRBJ2-7, is KAGVTQTPRYLIKTRGQQVTLSCSPISGHRSVSWYQQTPGQGLQFLFEYFSETQRNKGNFPGRFSGRQFSNSRSEMNVSTLELGDSALYLCASSSTAPSALREQYFGPGTRLTVT.

The chain combines TRBV2 with TRBJ2-7; the match to TRBD1 covers 7 bases. Trimming at V came to 6 bases and at J to 4 bases, leaving 6 bases not matched to a gene. Germline CDR1 and CDR2: SNHLY and FYNNEI. The CDR3 is made up of 13 amino acids. The CDR3 here is CASSGSTGYEQYF. The CDR3, as DNA: TGTGCCAGCAGCGGCTCGACAGGGTACGAGCAGTACTTC.

This clone showed up just once. This chain joins TRBV5-6 and TRBJ1-5, with D possibly matching TRBD1 (5 bases). Trimming pared 4 bases from V and 15 bases from J, leaving 23 bases between. The germline V gene encodes CDR1 SGHDT and CDR2 YYEEEE. The CDR3 is made up of 14 amino acids. CDR3: CASSPHPRTPYWHF. The CDR3 DNA is TGTGCCAGCAGCCCTCACCCCCGGACACCTTATTGGCATTTT.

This clone was observed once. The chain has TRBV29-1 and TRBJ2-3, with D unclear. The CDR3 is 12 amino acids. CDR1 SQVTM and CDR2 ANQGSEA come from the germline V gene. V was clipped by 3 bases and J by 2 bases, with 6 bases between them. The CDR3 DNA follows: TGCAGCGTTGACAGAAACACAGATACGCAGTATTTT. As protein: CSVDRNTDTQYF.

The chain has TRBV7-6 and TRBJ2-3, with TRBD2 matching 10 bases. The CDR3 runs 15 residues. V gave up 5 bases and J gave up 6 bases; unmatched junction bases: 8. Germline CDR1 reads SGHVS; CDR2 reads FNYEAQ. The CDR3 DNA follows: TGTGCCAGCAGCACCCAGCGGGAGGGCGCTGATACGCAGTATTTT. This encodes CASSTQREGADTQYF.

The rearrangement uses TRBV18 and TRBJ2-5; 8 nucleotides match TRBD1. V lost 2 bases, J lost 2 bases, and 7 bases stayed unmatched. CDR3 size: 16 residues. Germline V gene sequence: CDR1 KGHSH, CDR2 LQKENI. In DNA, the CDR3 is TGTGCCAGCTCACCATTGGCAGGGGGCTTGCAAGAGACCCAGTACTTC. It is translated as CASSPLAGGLQETQYF.

The chain recombines TRBV19 with TRBJ2-7; 7 bases line up with TRBD2. The V gene end was trimmed by 6 bases and the J gene end by 5 bases; junction bases not matched to a gene: 16. The germline gives CDR1 LNHDA, CDR2 SQIVND (reference sequence). CDR3 size: 16 residues. The CDR3 here is CASRQTWGGPIDEQYF. CDR3 DNA sequence: TGTGCCAGTAGACAAACGTGGGGGGGACCAATTGACGAGCAGTACTTC.

V gene TRBV18 combines with J gene TRBJ2-7, with 14 bases matching TRBD2. J was trimmed by 4 bases and V by 3 bases; bases with no gene match: 5. Per the germline V gene, CDR1 is KGHSH and CDR2 is LQKENI. The CDR3 is 16 amino acids. The DNA of the CDR3 is TGTGCCAGCTCACCGGGACTAGCGGGGGAGTCTTACGAGCAGTACTTC. Protein product: CASSPGLAGESYEQYF.

This clone was seen once. The rearrangement joins TRBV14 to TRBJ1-4; TRBD1 agrees at 7 bases. With V trimmed by 4 bases and J by 5 bases, 7 bases remained unmatched. This CDR3 is 15 amino acids long. CDR1 and CDR2 (germline): SGHDN, FVKESK. CDR3 protein: CASSLNRGLNEKLFF. CDR3 in DNA: TGTGCCAGCAGCCTCAACAGGGGTCTGAATGAAAAACTGTTTTTT.